The T cell receptor (beta chain) described here comes from a study of identical twins. Whole-study findings and limits: In cord blood, abundant beta clonotypes had fewer insertions; memory showed no trend.

This clonotype showed up many times. Its matching antigen is unknown. Looked up from germline, CDR1 is MNHNS and CDR2 is SASEGT. Trimming cost V 7 bases and J 4 bases, with 17 bases left between them. The CDR3 runs to 15 residues. TCRdb independently ran MiXCR on the 5' RACE reads; one entry per CDR3 protein. The sample has roughly 190,000 distinct CDR3 sequences; around 15% are singletons. These records were also assigned to another study, of T cells expressing NK-cell markers.

Material: CD8+ T cells sorted from blood. The receptor's source is a woman between 18 and 29 years old in good health. The genes are TRBV6-1 and TRBJ2-1; tentative D call: TRBD1 (6 bases). CDR3 in amino acids: CASIMDSPNYNEQFF. As DNA, the CDR3 is TGTGCCAGCATCATGGACAGCCCCAATTACAATGAGCAGTTCTTC.